This note documents a single T cell receptor (beta chain) sequence. This sample was included in a study of T cell responses to AZD1222 COVID-19 vaccine. From germline, CDR1 is SGHNT and CDR2 YYREEE (reference sequence). There are 16 residues in the CDR3. V was pared by 4 bases and J by 4 bases, with 8 bases of the junction left unmatched. Profiling relied on immunoSEQ multiplex PCR, and the TCRdb table lists in-frame clones only, not all of them. In the table there are under 250,000 clones, about 92% of which are singletons. Material: peripheral blood, obtained on day 0 of MenACWY control vaccination. The gene calls are TRBV5-4 and TRBJ1-6; 7 bases line up with TRBD1. This TCR came from an adult in good health. The CDR3 spells CASSPQTGNYNSPLHF. Here the CDR3 DNA reads TGTGCCAGCAGCCCCCAGACAGGGAATTATAATTCACCCCTCCACTTT.